The T cell receptor beta chain under discussion was sequenced for a study of cytomegalovirus exposure and HLA in healthy donors. Study-wide results and caveats: Cytomegalovirus association was listed for 150 to 200 TCR beta chains.

It was with 60 Vbeta and 13 Jbeta primers that the PCR ran. Sequencing used immunoSEQ multiplex PCR; TCRdb keeps in-frame clones, though not all of them. Seen here are about 140,000 clones, around 79% observed once, and the top ten hold roughly 2.8%. Donors counted as nominally healthy when sampled, yet unrecorded immune exposures were likely. Losses at the gene ends were 4 bases for V and 4 bases for J; bases not matched to a gene: 11. CDR1 and CDR2 (germline): SGHRS, YFSETQ. The CDR3 length is 17 residues. In the case of this clone: The antigen is not known.

Sequencing was done on a sample of PBMCs. The chain links TRBV5-1 to TRBJ1-6, with 7 positions matching TRBD1. The sequence was obtained from a male donor in good health and CMV-seronegative. CDR3 residues: CASSPFPPGQYNSPLHF. The CDR3 bases are TGCGCCAGCAGCCCTTTCCCCCCGGGACAGTATAATTCACCCCTCCACTTT.